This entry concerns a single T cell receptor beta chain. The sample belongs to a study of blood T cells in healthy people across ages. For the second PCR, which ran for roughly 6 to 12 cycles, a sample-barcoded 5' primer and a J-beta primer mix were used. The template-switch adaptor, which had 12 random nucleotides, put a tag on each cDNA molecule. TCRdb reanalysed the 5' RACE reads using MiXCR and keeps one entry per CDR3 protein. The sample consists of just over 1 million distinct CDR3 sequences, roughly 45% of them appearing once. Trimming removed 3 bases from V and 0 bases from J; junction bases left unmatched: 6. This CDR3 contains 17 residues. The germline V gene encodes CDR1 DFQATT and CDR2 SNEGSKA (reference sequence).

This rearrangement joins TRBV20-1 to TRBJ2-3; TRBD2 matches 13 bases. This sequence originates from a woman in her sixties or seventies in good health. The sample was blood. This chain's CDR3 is CSASGTSGDTSTDTQYF. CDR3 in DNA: TGCAGTGCTAGTGGGACTAGCGGGGATACTAGCACAGATACGCAGTATTTT.